This T cell receptor (beta chain) was captured in a study of T-cell reconstitution after alpha-beta-depleted transplantation in children. Molecular barcoding with unique molecular identifiers was used for the TCRbeta library. TCRdb redid the calling of the PCR reads with MiXCR, one entry per CDR3 protein. The table records 98,000 or so distinct CDR3 sequences, less than 25% of them present only once. Overall study findings and caveats: From surviving recipient T cells and thymic progenitors came the high day-60 TCRbeta diversity observed in some patients.

This clonotype was counted at least ten times. What it binds is not known. The sequence derives from a boy younger than 10 with acute lymphoblastic leukemia, due to receive a stem cell transplant. The sample was PBMCs, taken before TCRalphabeta/CD19-depleted stem cell transplant.

CDR3 region: CASSEGDSSYNEQFF. CDR3 sequence (DNA): TGTGCCAGCAGTGAGGGGGACTCATCCTACAATGAGCAGTTCTTC. The chain carries TRBV6-4 and TRBJ2-1; D may be TRBD2 (6 bases). The CDR3 length is 15 residues. With 3 bases removed from V and 1 base from J, the gap between germline ends came to 10 bases. CDR1 MRHNA and CDR2 SNTAGT come from the germline V gene.